This TCR beta chain was observed in a study of spatial heterogeneity in lung cancer. As for the study in general: Detection of beta-chain sequences consistently exceeded that of alpha-chain sequences. General study points: Tumors with more nonsynonymous mutations had more expanded intratumoral alpha and beta TCRs.

Each CDR3 protein is one row after TCRdb ran MiXCR on the 5' RACE reads. The sample has around 12,000 distinct CDR3 sequences, 6% to 8.5% seen once. This clonotype was recorded at least ten times. Antigen: not known. Time point reported: sample taken at primary tumor resection. The approximately 72 donors had untreated early-stage non-small cell lung cancer. Germline loops: CDR1 KGHSH, CDR2 LQKENI. V was trimmed by 3 bases and J by 0 bases, leaving 15 bases between them. The CDR3 contains 18 residues. The chain is built from TRBV18 and TRBJ2-6; perhaps D is TRBD1 or TRBD2 (5 bases each). The receptor was derived from a female donor with early-stage non-small cell lung cancer. The sample consisted of lung tumor tissue, taken at surgery. CDR3 protein: CASSPTTGPRSGANVLTF. The DNA for the CDR3 is TGTGCCAGCTCACCCACAACGGGACCCCGCTCTGGGGCCAACGTCCTGACTTTC. The full variable domain, completed using reference TRBV18 and TRBJ2-6, is NAGVMQNPRHLVRRRGQEARLRCSPMKGHSHVYWYRQLPEEGLKFMVYLQKENIIDESGMPKERFSAEFPKEGPSILRIQQVVRGDSAAYFCASSPTTGPRSGANVLTFGAGSRLTVL.